This T cell receptor (beta chain) appears in the sequencing data of a study of T cells in narcolepsy (dated by TCRdb to 2017 to 2018). Study-wide context: Healthy control donors were enrolled in the study alongside patients who had narcolepsy type 1 or type 2 (NT1, NT2). Autoreactive T cells targeting hypocretin neuron self-antigens (hypocretin, TRIB2) were sought in narcolepsy patients, and TCR Vbeta sequencing was used to track clonotypes in blood and CSF.

In regard to this clone: It lacks a known antigen. It has no much larger one-base neighbor in the sample; base qualities were not kept.

The protocol used for the library was the immunoSEQ multiplex PCR assay. In TCRdb, the immuneACCESS table is reduced to in-frame sequences with V and J assigned. These tables do not hold every clone; where another copy was compared, an unresolved V gene accounts for under half, and the others remain unexplained. Across this sample there are 18,000 or so clones, with just over 85% seen only once. Roughly 0.68% of the sample is in the top ten clones. Overall results and qualifications from the work: Patients and controls had similar numbers of sequenced blood memory CD4+ clonotypes, with averages of around 40,000 in patients and 30,000 to 35,000 in controls. Plots comparing CSF and blood CD4+ T cell clonotypes from the same patient highlighted HCRT-specific and TRIB2-specific autoreactive clonotypes. No sequences matching autoreactive T cell clones were present in some of the blood memory CD4+ repertoires from patients and controls. According to the report, autoreactive clonotypes were detected serially in the blood of the same patients and of different patients, but not in healthy controls.

V and J lose 3 bases and 0 bases, and a span of 12 bases separates them. From the germline V gene, CDR1 is MDHEN and CDR2 is SYDVKM. The cysteine opens and the phenylalanine closes a CDR3 of 16 amino acids. Of all the DNA, just the CDR3 is kept, 48 bases in frame from base 1. Memory CD4+ T cells were sorted ex vivo from peripheral blood of narcolepsy patients and healthy controls for TCR Vbeta sequencing. The material sequenced was memory (CD45RA-) CD4+ T cells from blood. The cell subset or site label of this sample denotes: memory T cells sorted ex vivo from peripheral blood. The TCR was taken from a human donor in good health. The sequence is built from TRBV28 and TRBJ1-5; TRBD1 is a weak D gene call, 6 bases matching. The CDR3 reads as follows: CASSFTGAVSNQPQHF. The DNA sequence reads TGTGCCAGCAGTTTTACGGGGGCCGTTAGCAATCAGCCCCAGCATTTT.